Given below is one T cell receptor (beta chain) in context. No antigen is known for it. This CDR3 region has 15 residues. The V end lost 6 bases, the J end lost 2 bases, and 15 bases lay between the germline ends. The germline gives CDR1 LNHDA, CDR2 SQIVND (reference sequence). These data originate in a study of OX40 agonist ivuxolimab in advanced cancers. Study summary: One patient with hepatocellular carcinoma and two with cutaneous melanoma, three in all, had partial responses. Regarding the study as a whole: Dose levels from 0.1 to 3.0 mg/kg saw CD4+ and CD8+ blood T cells expand clonally by week 6.

Profiled with immunoSEQ multiplex PCR; TCRdb holds only in-frame clones, not every one. This table has 80,000 or so clones, 85% appearing once. The sequenced sample was CD4+ or CD8+ T cells sorted from blood, obtained in a trial of the OX40 agonist ivuxolimab. The chain couples TRBV19 to TRBJ2-3; weak D call: TRBD1 (6 bases). The clonotype originates from an adult with an advanced solid tumor such as melanoma, head and neck, liver or kidney cancer. This CDR3 reads CASRETGRVTDTQYF. The CDR3 DNA follows: TGTGCCAGTAGGGAGACAGGCCGAGTCACAGATACGCAGTATTTT.